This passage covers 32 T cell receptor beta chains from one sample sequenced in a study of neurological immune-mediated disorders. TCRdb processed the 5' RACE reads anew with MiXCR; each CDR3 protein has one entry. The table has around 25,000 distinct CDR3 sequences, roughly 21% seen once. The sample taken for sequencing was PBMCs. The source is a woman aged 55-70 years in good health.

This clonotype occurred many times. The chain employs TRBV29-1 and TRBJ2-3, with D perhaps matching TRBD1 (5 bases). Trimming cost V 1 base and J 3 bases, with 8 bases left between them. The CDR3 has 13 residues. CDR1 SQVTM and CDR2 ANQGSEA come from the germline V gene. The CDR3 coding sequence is TGCAGCGTTGAAGGCCCAGGGACAGATACGCAGTATTTT. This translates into CSVEGPGTDTQYF.

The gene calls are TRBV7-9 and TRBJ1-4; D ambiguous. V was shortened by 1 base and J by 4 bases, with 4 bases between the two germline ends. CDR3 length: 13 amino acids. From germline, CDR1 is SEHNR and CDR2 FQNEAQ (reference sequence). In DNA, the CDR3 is TGTGCCAGCAGCTTAGGGAGTAATGAAAAACTGTTTTTT. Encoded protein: CASSLGSNEKLFF.

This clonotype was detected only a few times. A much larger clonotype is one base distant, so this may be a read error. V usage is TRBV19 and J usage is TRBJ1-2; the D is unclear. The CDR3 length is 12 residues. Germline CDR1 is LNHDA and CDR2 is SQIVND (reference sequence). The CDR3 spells CVTTKGPDGYTF. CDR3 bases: TGTGTCACCACCAAAGGGCCCGATGGCTACACCTTC.

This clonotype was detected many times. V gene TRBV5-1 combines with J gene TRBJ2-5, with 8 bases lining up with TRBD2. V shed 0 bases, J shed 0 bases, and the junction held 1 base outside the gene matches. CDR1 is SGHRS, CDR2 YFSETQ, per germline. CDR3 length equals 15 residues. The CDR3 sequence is CASSLGLANQETQYF. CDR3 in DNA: TGCGCCAGCAGCTTGGGACTAGCGAACCAAGAGACCCAGTACTTC.

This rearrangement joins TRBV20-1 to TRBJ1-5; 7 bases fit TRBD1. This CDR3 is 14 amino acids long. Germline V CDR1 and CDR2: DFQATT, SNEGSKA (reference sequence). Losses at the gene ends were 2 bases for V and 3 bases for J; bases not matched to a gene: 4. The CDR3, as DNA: TGCAGTGCTAGACGACAGGGACCCAATCAGCCCCAGCATTTT. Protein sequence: CSARRQGPNQPQHF.

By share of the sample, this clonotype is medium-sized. Here the CDR3 DNA reads TGCAGTGCTAGAGATTTTAGCGGGCCTTCCTACAATGAGCAGTTCTTC. Translation: CSARDFSGPSYNEQFF. The rearrangement links TRBV20-1 to TRBJ2-1; 7 bases fit TRBD2. There are 16 residues in the CDR3. Germline CDR1 is DFQATT and CDR2 is SNEGSKA (reference sequence). V was clipped by 0 bases and J by 1 base; unmatched bases: 6.

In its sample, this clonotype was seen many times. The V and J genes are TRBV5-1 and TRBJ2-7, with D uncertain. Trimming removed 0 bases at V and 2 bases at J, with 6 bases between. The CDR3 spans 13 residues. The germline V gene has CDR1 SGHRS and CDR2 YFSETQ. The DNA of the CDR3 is TGCGCCAGCAGCTTGGGGGGTCCCTACGAGCAGTACTTC. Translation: CASSLGGPYEQYF.

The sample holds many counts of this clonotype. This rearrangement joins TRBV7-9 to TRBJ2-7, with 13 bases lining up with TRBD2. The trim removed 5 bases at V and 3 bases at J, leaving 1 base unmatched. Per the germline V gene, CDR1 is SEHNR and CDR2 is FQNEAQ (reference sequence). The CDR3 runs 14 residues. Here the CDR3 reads CASSRTSGSYEQYF. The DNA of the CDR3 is TGTGCCAGCAGCCGGACTAGCGGGAGCTACGAGCAGTACTTC.

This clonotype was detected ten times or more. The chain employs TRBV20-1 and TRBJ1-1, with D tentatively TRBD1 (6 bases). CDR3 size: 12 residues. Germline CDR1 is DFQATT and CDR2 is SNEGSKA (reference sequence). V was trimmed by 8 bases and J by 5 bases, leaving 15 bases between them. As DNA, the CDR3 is TGCAGTAACCAAACAGGGAAGACTGAAGCTTTCTTT. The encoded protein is CSNQTGKTEAFF.

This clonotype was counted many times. The CDR3 DNA sequence: TGTGCCAGCACCCCCTCGGGACGACAGTTCTCCTACGAGCAGTACTTC. Translation gives CASTPSGRQFSYEQYF. V gene TRBV11-2 combines with J gene TRBJ2-7, with D perhaps assigned TRBD1 or TRBD2 (5 bases each). Germline CDR1 is SGHAT and CDR2 is FQNNGV. The CDR3 runs 16 residues. The germline V and J ends were trimmed by 7 bases and 0 bases, with 19 bases remaining between them.

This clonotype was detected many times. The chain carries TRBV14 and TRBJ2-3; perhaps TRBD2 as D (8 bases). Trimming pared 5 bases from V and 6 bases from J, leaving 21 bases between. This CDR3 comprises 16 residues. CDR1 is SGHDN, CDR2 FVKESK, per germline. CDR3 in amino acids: CASSDGQVAGLDTQYF. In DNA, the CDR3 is TGTGCCAGCAGCGACGGACAGGTAGCGGGACTTGATACGCAGTATTTT.

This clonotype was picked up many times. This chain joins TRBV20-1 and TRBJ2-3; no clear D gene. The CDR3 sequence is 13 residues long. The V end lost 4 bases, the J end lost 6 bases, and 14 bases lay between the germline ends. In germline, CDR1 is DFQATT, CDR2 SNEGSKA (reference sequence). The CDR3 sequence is CSAIANSPDTQYF. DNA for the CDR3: TGCAGTGCTATCGCTAACAGCCCCGATACGCAGTATTTT.

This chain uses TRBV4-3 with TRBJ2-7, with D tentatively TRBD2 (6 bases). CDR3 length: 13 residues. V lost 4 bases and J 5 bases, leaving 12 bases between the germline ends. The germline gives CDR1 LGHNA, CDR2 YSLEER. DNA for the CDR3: TGCGCCAGCAGCCCATGGACGGGGGACGAGCAGTACTTC. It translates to CASSPWTGDEQYF.

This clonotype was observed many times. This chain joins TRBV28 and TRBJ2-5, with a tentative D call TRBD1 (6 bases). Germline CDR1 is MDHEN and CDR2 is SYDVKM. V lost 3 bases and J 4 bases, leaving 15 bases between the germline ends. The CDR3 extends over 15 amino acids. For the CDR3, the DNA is TGTGCCAGCAGTTTTCAAAGGGGGTTAGGAGAGACCCAGTACTTC. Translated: CASSFQRGLGETQYF.

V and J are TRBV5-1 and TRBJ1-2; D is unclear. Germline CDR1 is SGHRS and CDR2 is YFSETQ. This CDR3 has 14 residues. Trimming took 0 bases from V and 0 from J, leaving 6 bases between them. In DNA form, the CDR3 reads TGCGCCAGCAGCTTGGAAGAATCTAACTATGGCTACACCTTC. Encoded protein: CASSLEESNYGYTF.

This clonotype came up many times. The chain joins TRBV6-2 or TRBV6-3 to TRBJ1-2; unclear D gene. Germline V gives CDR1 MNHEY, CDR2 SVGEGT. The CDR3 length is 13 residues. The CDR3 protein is CASSAGSNLGYTF. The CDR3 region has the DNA TGTGCTTCCTCTGCCGGGAGCAACCTTGGCTACACCTTC.

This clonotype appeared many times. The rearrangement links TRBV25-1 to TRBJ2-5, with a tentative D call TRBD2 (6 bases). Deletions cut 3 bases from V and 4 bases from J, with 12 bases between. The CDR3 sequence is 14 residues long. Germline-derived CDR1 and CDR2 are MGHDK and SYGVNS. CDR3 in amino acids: CASSDRVGGETQYF. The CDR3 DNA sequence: TGTGCCAGCAGTGATAGGGTGGGGGGAGAGACCCAGTACTTC.

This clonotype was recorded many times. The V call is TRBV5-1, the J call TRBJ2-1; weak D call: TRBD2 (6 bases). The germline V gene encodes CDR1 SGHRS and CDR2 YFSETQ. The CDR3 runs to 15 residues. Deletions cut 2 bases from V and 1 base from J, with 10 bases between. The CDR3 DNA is TGCGCCAGCAGCTTTAGCGGTTCTTCCTACAATGAGCAGTTCTTC. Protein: CASSFSGSSYNEQFF.

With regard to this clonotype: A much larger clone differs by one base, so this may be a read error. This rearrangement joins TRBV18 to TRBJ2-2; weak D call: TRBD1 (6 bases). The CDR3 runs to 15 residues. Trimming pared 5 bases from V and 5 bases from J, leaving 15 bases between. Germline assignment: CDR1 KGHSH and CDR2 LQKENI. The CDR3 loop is CASSRERGTTGELFF. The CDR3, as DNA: TGTGCCAGCTCAAGAGAAAGGGGGACGACCGGGGAGCTGTTTTTT.

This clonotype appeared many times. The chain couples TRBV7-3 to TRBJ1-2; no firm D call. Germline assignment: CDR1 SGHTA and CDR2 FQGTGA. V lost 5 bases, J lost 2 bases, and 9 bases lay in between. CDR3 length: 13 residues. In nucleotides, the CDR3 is TGTGCCAGCAGCCCGGACCGGAACTATGGCTACACCTTC. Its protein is CASSPDRNYGYTF.

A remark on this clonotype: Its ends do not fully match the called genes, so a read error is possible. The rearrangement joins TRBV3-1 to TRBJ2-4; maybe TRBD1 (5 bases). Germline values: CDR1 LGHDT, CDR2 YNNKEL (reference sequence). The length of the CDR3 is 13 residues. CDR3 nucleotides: TGTGCCATCAGCCAACCGGACACAAACATTCAGTACTTC. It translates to CAISQPDTNIQYF. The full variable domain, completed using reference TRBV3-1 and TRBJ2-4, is DTAVSQTPKYLVTQMGNDKSIKCEQNLGHDTMYWYKQDSKKFLKIMFSYNNKELIINETVPNRFSPKSPDKAHLNLHINSLELGDSAVYFCAISQPDTNIQYFGAGTRLSVL.

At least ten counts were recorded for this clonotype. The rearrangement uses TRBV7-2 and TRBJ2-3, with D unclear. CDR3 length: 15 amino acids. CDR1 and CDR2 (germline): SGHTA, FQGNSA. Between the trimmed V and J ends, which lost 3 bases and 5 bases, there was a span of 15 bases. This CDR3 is CASSFSPGMRDTQYF. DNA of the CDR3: TGTGCCAGCAGCTTTTCCCCGGGTATGAGAGATACGCAGTATTTT.

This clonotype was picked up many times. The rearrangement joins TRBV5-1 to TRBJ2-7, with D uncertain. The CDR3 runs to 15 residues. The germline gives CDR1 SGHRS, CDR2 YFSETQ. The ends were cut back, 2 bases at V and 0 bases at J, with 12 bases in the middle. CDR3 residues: CASSLSPPRSYEQYF. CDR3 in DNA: TGCGCCAGCAGCTTATCGCCACCCCGCTCCTACGAGCAGTACTTC.

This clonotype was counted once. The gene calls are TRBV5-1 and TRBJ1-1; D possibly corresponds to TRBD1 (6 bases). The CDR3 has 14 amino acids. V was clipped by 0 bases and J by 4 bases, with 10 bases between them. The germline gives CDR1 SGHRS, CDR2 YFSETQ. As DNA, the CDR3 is TGCGCCAGCAGCTTGGGACAGGACGGCACTGAAGCTTTCTTT. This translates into CASSLGQDGTEAFF.

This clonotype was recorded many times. In DNA form, the CDR3 reads TGTGCCAGCACCATCGGGGGGGACGAGACCCAGTACTTC. Translation: CASTIGGDETQYF. The V gene is TRBV9, the J gene TRBJ2-5; 8 nucleotides align to TRBD2. V dropped 6 bases and J dropped 5; count of bases not matched to a gene: 6. The CDR3 contains 13 residues. Germline CDR1 is SGDLS and CDR2 is YYNGEE.

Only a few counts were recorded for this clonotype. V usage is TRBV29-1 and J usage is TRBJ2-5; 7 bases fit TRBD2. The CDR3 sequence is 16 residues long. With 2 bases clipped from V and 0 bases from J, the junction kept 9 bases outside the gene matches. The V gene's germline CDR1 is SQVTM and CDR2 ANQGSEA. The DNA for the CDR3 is TGCAGCGTTGAAAGGGGCAGCGGGGCAAACCAAGAGACCCAGTACTTC. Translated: CSVERGSGANQETQYF.

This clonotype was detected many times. In DNA, the CDR3 is TGTGCCAGCAGGGTACTAGCGGGGGGAGTAAATACGCAGTATTTT. Amino acid sequence: CASRVLAGGVNTQYF. The chain is built from TRBV6-6 and TRBJ2-3; 12 positions agree with TRBD2. V was clipped by 6 bases and J by 7 bases; unmatched bases: 8. The CDR3 totals 15 residues. Germline V lookup: CDR1 MNHNY, CDR2 SVGAGI (reference sequence).

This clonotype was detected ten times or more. Written as DNA, the CDR3 is TGCAGTGCCCGACAGTCTCTTAATTCACCCCTCCACTTT. This translates into CSARQSLNSPLHF. The chain is built from TRBV20-1 and TRBJ1-6, with D tentatively TRBD1 (5 bases). Germline V gene sequence: CDR1 DFQATT, CDR2 SNEGSKA (reference sequence). This CDR3 spans 13 amino acids. V was shortened by 6 bases and J by 6 bases, with 12 bases between the two germline ends.

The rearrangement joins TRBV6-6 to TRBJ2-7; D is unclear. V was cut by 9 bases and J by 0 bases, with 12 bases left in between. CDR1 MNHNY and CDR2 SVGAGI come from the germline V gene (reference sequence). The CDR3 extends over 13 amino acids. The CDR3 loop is CARIFGSSYEQYF. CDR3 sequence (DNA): TGTGCCAGAATTTTCGGCAGCTCCTACGAGCAGTACTTC.

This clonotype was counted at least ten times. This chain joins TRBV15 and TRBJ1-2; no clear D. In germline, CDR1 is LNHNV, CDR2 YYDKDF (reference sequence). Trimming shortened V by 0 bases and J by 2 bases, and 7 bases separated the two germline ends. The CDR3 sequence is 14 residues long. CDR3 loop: CATSREVRNYGYTF. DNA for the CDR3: TGTGCCACCAGCAGAGAAGTCAGAAACTATGGCTACACCTTC.

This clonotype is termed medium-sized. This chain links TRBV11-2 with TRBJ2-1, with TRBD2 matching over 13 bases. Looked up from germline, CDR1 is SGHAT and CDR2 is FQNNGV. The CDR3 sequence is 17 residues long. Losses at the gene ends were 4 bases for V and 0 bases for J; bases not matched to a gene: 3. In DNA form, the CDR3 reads TGTGCCAGCAGCTCGGGGACTAGCGGGGCCTCCTACAATGAGCAGTTCTTC. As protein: CASSSGTSGASYNEQFF.

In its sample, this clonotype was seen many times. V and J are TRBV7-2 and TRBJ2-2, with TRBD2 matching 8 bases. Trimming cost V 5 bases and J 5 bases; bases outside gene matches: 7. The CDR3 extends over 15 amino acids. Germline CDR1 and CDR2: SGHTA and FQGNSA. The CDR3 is CASSLRTSYTGELFF. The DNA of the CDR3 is TGTGCCAGCAGCCTAAGGACTAGCTATACCGGGGAGCTGTTTTTT.